This TCR beta chain was captured in a study of OX40 agonist ivuxolimab in advanced cancers. Whole-study results and caveats: A proportion of nonresponders additionally exhibited low normalized T-cell clonal expansion.

Turning to this clone: Its antigen is undetermined.

Patients were excluded for autoimmune disease history or systemic immunosuppression. V dropped 5 bases and J dropped 7; count of bases not matched to a gene: 13. Per germline, CDR1 SGHTA and CDR2 FQGNSA. This CDR3 has 15 residues. Clones were read by immunoSEQ multiplex PCR, and TCRdb kept only the in-frame ones, dropping some. This sample has around 90,000 clones, with approximately 90% found just once. This rearrangement joins TRBV7-2 to TRBJ2-7, with 8 nucleotides matching TRBD2. The specimen was CD4+ or CD8+ T cells sorted from blood, collected in a trial of the OX40 agonist ivuxolimab. The receptor's source is an adult with an advanced solid tumor such as melanoma, head and neck, liver or kidney cancer. Here the CDR3 DNA reads TGTGCCAGCAGCCCGACGACGGGGGGGATGGGGGAGCAGTACTTC. It codes for CASSPTTGGMGEQYF.